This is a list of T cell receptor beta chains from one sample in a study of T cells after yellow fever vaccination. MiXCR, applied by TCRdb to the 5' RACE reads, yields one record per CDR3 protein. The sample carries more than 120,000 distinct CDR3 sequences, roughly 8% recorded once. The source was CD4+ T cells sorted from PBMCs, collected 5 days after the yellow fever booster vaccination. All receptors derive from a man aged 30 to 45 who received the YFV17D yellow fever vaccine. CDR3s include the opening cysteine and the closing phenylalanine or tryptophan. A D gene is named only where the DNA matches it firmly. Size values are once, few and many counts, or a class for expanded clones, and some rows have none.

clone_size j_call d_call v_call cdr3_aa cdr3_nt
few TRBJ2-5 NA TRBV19 CASSMGRGPQETQYF TGTGCCAGTAGTATGGGGCGGGGTCCGCAAGAGACCCAGTACTTC
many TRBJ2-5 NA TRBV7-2 CASSLRGAQETQYF TGTGCCAGCAGCTTACGGGGGGCCCAAGAGACCCAGTACTTC
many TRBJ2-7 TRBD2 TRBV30 CAWSQDRISGTSGRGQYF TGTGCCTGGAGCCAGGACAGGATCTCGGGGACTAGCGGGAGGGGGCAGTACTTC
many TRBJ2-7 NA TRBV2 CATFGQATSAKAYEQYF TGTGCCACCTTCGGACAGGCGACTAGCGCAAAAGCCTACGAGCAGTACTTC
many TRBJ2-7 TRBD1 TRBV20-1 CSASLGTGGYEQYF TGCAGTGCTAGCCTCGGGACAGGGGGATACGAGCAGTACTTC
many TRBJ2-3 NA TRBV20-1 CSATPGLDTQYF TGCAGTGCAACCCCCGGATTAGATACGCAGTATTTT
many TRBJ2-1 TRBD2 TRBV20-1 CSSGRRNNEQFF TGCAGTAGCGGGAGGAGGAACAATGAGCAGTTCTTC
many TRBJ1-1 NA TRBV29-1 CSVGRRSDTEAFF TGCAGCGTTGGTCGCAGATCGGACACTGAAGCTTTCTTT
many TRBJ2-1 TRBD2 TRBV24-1 CATSGRGGGYNEQFF TGTGCCACCAGTGGCCGGGGGGGGGGCTACAATGAGCAGTTCTTC
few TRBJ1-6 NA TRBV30 CAWSPLTSTPLHF TGTGCCTGGAGTCCGCTCACCTCAACACCCCTCCACTTT
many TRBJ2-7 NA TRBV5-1 CASSLAGQANSYEQYF TGCGCCAGCAGCTTGGCCGGACAAGCTAATTCCTACGAGCAGTACTTC
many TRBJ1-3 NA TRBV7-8 CASSFNGRPVSGNTIYF TGTGCCAGCAGCTTTAATGGACGGCCCGTCTCTGGAAACACCATATATTTT
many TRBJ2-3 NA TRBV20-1 CSAIPGADTQYF TGCAGTGCTATACCGGGAGCAGATACGCAGTATTTT
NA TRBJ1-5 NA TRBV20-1 CSAREGSASNQPQHF TGCAGTGCTAGAGAAGGCAGCGCAAGCAATCAGCCCCAGCATTTT
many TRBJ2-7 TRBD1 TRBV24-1 CATSGTGTGSSYEQYF TGTGCCACCAGTGGTACCGGGACAGGGAGCTCCTACGAGCAGTACTTC
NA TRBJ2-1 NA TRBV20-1 CSARIGTTNYNEQFF TGCAGTGCTAGAATCGGGACGACCAACTACAATGAGCAGTTCTTC
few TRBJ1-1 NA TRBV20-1 CSARVGGGVSAEAFF TGCAGTGCTAGGGTTGGGGGGGGGGTATCAGCTGAAGCTTTCTTT
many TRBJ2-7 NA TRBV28 CASSPIHYEQYF TGTGCCAGCAGTCCTATTCACTACGAGCAGTACTTC
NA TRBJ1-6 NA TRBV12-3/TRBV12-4 CASSWGESHNSPLHF TGTGCCAGCAGTTGGGGCGAAAGCCATAATTCACCCCTCCACTTT
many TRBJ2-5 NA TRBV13 CASAYNRETQYF TGTGCCAGCGCCTACAACAGGGAGACCCAGTACTTC
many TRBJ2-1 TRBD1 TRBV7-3 CASSLDRGTYNEQFF TGTGCCAGCAGTTTAGACAGGGGGACCTACAATGAGCAGTTCTTC
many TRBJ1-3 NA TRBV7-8 CASSLPSSGNTIYF TGTGCCAGCAGCTTACCAAGCTCTGGAAACACCATATATTTT
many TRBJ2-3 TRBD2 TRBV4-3 CASSQDPSGMDTQYF TGCGCCAGCAGCCAAGACCCTAGCGGGATGGATACGCAGTATTTT
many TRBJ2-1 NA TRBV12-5 CASGLDRGVEQFF TGTGCTAGTGGTTTGGACCGCGGGGTCGAGCAGTTCTTC
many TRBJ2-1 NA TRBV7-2 CASSYQPGYNEQFF TGTGCCAGCAGCTACCAACCTGGCTACAATGAGCAGTTCTTC
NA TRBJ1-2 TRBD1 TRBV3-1 CACSTRTGGIYGYTF TGTGCCTGCAGCACACGGACAGGGGGAATCTATGGCTACACCTTC
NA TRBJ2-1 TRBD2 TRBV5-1 CASSLEGLAGAYNEQFF TGCGCCAGCAGCTTGGAGGGACTAGCGGGGGCCTACAATGAGCAGTTCTTC
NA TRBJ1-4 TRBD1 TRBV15 CATSRDRGVEKLFF TGTGCCACCAGCAGGGACAGGGGTGTGGAAAAACTGTTTTTT
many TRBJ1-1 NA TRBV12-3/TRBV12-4 CASSFRQVNTEAFF TGTGCCAGCAGTTTCCGACAAGTGAACACTGAAGCTTTCTTT
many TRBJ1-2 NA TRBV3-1 CASLGQGYGYTF TGTGCCAGCCTCGGGCAGGGCTATGGCTACACCTTC
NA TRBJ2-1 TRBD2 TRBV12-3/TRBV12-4 CAICFRSSSGSLHNEQFF TGTGCCATCTGTTTTCGGTCTTCTAGCGGGAGTCTCCACAATGAGCAGTTCTTC
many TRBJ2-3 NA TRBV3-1 CASSQEALRKQYF TGTGCCAGCAGCCAAGAAGCACTCCGCAAGCAGTATTTT
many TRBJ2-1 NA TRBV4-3 CASSQKPSRGSPSEQFF TGCGCCAGCAGCCAGAAACCGTCCCGCGGGTCTCCCAGTGAGCAGTTCTTC
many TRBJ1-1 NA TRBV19 CATETAVAPRTEAFF TGTGCCACCGAAACGGCCGTAGCGCCGCGTACTGAAGCTTTCTTT
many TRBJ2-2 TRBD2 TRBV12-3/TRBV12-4 CATRLAGNTGELFF TGTGCCACGAGACTAGCGGGAAACACCGGGGAGCTGTTTTTT
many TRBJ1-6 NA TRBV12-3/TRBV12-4 CASSPSGRGGRSPLHF TGTGCCAGCAGTCCTTCGGGTAGGGGAGGGCGGTCACCCCTCCACTTT
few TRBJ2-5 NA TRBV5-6 CASSPVSELETQYF TGTGCCAGCAGCCCGGTGTCAGAGTTAGAGACCCAGTACTTC
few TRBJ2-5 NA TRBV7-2 CASSLVSGLGETQYF TGTGCCAGCAGCTTAGTATCGGGTTTGGGAGAGACCCAGTACTTC
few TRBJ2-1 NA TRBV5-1 CASSLESSFFHEQFF TGCGCCAGCAGCTTGGAGTCATCTTTCTTCCATGAGCAGTTCTTC
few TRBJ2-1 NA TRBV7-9 CASSLQVGLRVF TGTGCCAGCAGCTTACAGGTTGGCCTAAGGGTCTTC
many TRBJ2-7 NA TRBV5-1 CASSSGHTLGYEQYF TGCGCCAGCAGCTCGGGACACACCCTCGGCTACGAGCAGTACTTC
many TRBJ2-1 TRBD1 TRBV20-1 CSARMGAGGFNEQFF TGCAGTGCCAGGATGGGGGCAGGGGGATTCAATGAGCAGTTCTTC
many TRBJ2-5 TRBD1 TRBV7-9 CASSHDRVETQYF TGTGCCAGCAGCCATGACAGGGTAGAGACCCAGTACTTC
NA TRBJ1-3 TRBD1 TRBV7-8 CASSSGTGRGGNTIYF TGTGCCAGCAGCTCCGGGACAGGACGCGGTGGAAACACCATATATTTT
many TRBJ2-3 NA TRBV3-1 CASSQADTQYF TGTGCCAGCAGCCAGGCAGATACGCAGTATTTT
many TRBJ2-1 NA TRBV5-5 CASSLEPRSSYNEQFF TGTGCCAGCAGCTTGGAGCCGAGGAGCTCCTACAATGAGCAGTTCTTC